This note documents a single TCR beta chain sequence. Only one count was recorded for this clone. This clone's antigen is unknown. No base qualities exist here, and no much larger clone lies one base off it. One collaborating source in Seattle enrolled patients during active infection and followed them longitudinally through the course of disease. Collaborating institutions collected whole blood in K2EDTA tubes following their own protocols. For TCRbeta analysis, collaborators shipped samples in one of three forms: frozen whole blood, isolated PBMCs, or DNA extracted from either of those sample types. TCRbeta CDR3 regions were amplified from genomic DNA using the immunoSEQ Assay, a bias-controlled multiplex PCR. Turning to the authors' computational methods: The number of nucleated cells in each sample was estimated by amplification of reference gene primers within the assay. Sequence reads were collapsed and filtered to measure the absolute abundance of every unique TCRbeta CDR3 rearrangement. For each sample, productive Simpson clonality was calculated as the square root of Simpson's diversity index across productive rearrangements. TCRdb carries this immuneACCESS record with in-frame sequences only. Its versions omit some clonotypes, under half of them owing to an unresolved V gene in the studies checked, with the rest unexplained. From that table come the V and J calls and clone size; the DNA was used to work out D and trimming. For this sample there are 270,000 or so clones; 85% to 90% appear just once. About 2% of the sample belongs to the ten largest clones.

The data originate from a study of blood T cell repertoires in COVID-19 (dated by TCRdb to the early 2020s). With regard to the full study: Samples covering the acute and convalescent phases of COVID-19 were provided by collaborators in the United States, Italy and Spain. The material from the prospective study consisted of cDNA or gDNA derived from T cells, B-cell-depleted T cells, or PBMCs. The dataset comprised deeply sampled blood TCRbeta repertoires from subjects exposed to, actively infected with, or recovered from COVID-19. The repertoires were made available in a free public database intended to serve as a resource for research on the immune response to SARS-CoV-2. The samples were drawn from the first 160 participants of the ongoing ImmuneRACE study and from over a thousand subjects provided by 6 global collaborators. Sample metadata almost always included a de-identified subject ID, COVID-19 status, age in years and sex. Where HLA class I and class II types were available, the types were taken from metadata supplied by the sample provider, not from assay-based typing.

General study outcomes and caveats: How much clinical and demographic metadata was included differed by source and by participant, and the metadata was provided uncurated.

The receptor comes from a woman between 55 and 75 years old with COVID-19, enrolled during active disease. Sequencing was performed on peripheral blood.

The CDR3 protein: CASSWGAGSGNSPLHF. The nucleotide sequence reads as follows: TGTGCCAGCAGCTGGGGAGCGGGGTCGGGTAATTCACCCCTCCACTTT. Rearrangement joined TRBV5-4 to TRBJ1-6, with the D gene not confidently named. The CDR3, cysteine through phenylalanine, is 16 amino acids long. Only CDR3 DNA remains: 48 bases, in frame from the first base. V and J are truncated by 3 bases and 6 bases respectively, leaving an intervening sequence of 16 bases. CDR1 and CDR2, per the germline V gene (reference sequence), are SGHNT and YYREEE.